The next 17 T cell receptor beta chains were all read from a single sample in a study of T cells in Graves' hyperthyroidism and ophthalmopathy. Amplification of TCR beta CDR3 regions used RNA as the template. Using the HTBI primer set, a first-round RT-PCR was run on the TCR CDR3. MiXCR, applied by TCRdb to the multiplex PCR reads, yields one record per CDR3 protein. Of 450,000 to 600,000 distinct CDR3 sequences in the sample, roughly 15% were seen once. Sequences were obtained from blood. These receptors came from a woman aged 40 to 50 with Graves' hyperthyroidism.

The chain couples TRBV29-1 to TRBJ2-5; 8 bases line up with TRBD1. Germline assignment: CDR1 SQVTM and CDR2 ANQGSEA. Trimming at V came to 4 bases and at J to 4 bases, leaving 8 bases not matched to a gene. The CDR3 covers 14 residues. The CDR3 here is CSVVLAGGRETQYF. Written as DNA, the CDR3 is TGCAGCGTTGTGCTGGCAGGGGGCCGAGAGACCCAGTACTTC. Together with reference TRBV29-1 and TRBJ2-5, the CDR3 gives the full variable domain: SAVISQKPSRDICQRGTSLTIQCQVDSQVTMMFWYRQQPGQSLTLIATANQGSEATYESGFVIDKFPISRPNLTFSTLTVSNMSPEDSSIYLCSVVLAGGRETQYFGPGTRLLVL.

Worth noting for this clonotype: A much larger clone differs by one base, so this may be a read error. This rearrangement joins TRBV28 to TRBJ2-2; D might be TRBD1 (5 bases). The J call may be wrong; the DNA end is better matched by TRBJ1-1. Per germline, CDR1 MDHEN and CDR2 SYDVKM. The CDR3 is 12 residues long. The DNA of the CDR3 is TGTGCCAGCAGTCCAACGGGACGGGGAGCTTTCTTT. This gives the protein CASSPTGRGAFF.

This clonotype was detected ten times or more. The chain links TRBV2 to TRBJ2-7; a possible D gene is TRBD1 (5 bases). Per the germline V gene, CDR1 is SNHLY and CDR2 is FYNNEI. V lost 0 bases and J lost 6, with 9 bases in between. The CDR3 is 13 amino acids. DNA of the CDR3: TGTGCCAGCAGTGAAGCGCGACAGTCCGAGCAGTACTTC. It codes for CASSEARQSEQYF.

This clonotype has only a few counts. A single base separates this from a much larger clone, so it may be a read error. The conserved phenylalanine or tryptophan is not found at the CDR3 terminus, so this likely reflects a read error. V usage is TRBV16 and J usage is TRBJ2-7; D gene ambiguous. The ends were cut back, 0 bases at V and 2 bases at J, with 2 bases in the middle. This CDR3 comprises 12 residues. The germline gives CDR1 KGHSY, CDR2 FQNENV. In nucleotides, the CDR3 is TGTGCCAGCAGCCAATCAGCCTACGAGCAGTACCTC. It codes for CASSQSAYEQYL.

This clonotype was observed at least ten times. The rearrangement links TRBV7-6 to TRBJ2-3; no clear D. CDR3 size: 18 residues. V was cut by 5 bases and J by 6 bases, with 27 bases left in between. Germline V lookup: CDR1 SGHVS, CDR2 FNYEAQ. The CDR3 nucleotides read TGTGCCAGCAGCCGCGCGCCAGAGGCTACCCGCCTCGGGGATACGCAGTATTTT. Amino acids: CASSRAPEATRLGDTQYF.

This clonotype was detected ten times or more. This chain connects TRBV6-2 or TRBV6-3 to TRBJ1-1, with unresolved D. Germline V lookup: CDR1 MNHEY, CDR2 SVGEGT. There are 16 residues in the CDR3. The germline V and J ends were trimmed by 5 bases and 2 bases, with 18 bases remaining between them. CDR3 DNA sequence: TGTGCCAGCAGTCTCCAAGATCTACGTTTTAACACTGAAGCTTTCTTT. The encoded protein is CASSLQDLRFNTEAFF.

The genes are TRBV19 and TRBJ2-2, with TRBD1 identical over 7 bases. After removal of 5 bases from V and 5 bases from J, the junction contained 11 bases not matched to a gene. Germline V gene data show CDR1 as LNHDA and CDR2 as SQIVND (reference sequence). The CDR3 consists of 16 residues. The CDR3 sequence is CASSSSTGFGTGELFF. CDR3 DNA: TGTGCCAGTAGTTCCTCGACAGGGTTCGGAACCGGGGAGCTGTTTTTT.

This clonotype appeared a few times. The chain recombines TRBV27 with TRBJ2-1; TRBD2 matches 10 bases. This CDR3 has 11 residues. The V gene end was trimmed by 4 bases and the J gene end by 15 bases; junction bases not matched to a gene: 3. CDR1 MNHEY and CDR2 SMNVEV come from the germline V gene (reference sequence). This chain's CDR3 is CASSSSGSWFF. In DNA form, the CDR3 reads TGTGCCAGCAGTTCTAGCGGGAGTTGGTTCTTC.

The chain links TRBV20-1 to TRBJ2-3; 8 nucleotides match TRBD1. The length of the CDR3 is 15 residues. The J segment lost 2 bases and the V segment lost 3 bases, leaving 7 bases of the junction unmatched. In germline, CDR1 is DFQATT, CDR2 SNEGSKA (reference sequence). CDR3 sequence: CSASGQGPLTDTQYF. In nucleotides, the CDR3 is TGCAGTGCTAGCGGACAGGGCCCGCTCACAGATACGCAGTATTTT.

This clonotype occurred many times. The rearrangement joins TRBV2 to TRBJ2-1; D might be TRBD2 (6 bases). The V gene lost 6 bases and the J gene lost 1 base, with 19 bases spanning the gap. The germline V gene encodes CDR1 SNHLY and CDR2 FYNNEI. The CDR3 loop spans 17 amino acids. This CDR3 is CASSDLLLATSYNEQFF. As DNA, the CDR3 is TGTGCCAGCAGCGATCTCCTACTAGCCACGTCCTACAATGAGCAGTTCTTC.

This clonotype was seen at least ten times. The V and J genes are TRBV20-1 and TRBJ2-7; 9 bases map to TRBD1. Germline-derived CDR1 and CDR2 are DFQATT and SNEGSKA (reference sequence). V was clipped by 5 bases and J by 5 bases; unmatched bases: 4. This CDR3 spans 12 amino acids. Written as DNA, the CDR3 is TGCAGTGCTTTTCACAGGGGGCACGAGCAGTACTTC. Translated, it gives CSAFHRGHEQYF.

Of note for this clonotype: A read error is likely, as this CDR3 ends without the conserved phenylalanine or tryptophan. The chain combines TRBV20-1 with TRBJ2-3, with a weak D call TRBD2 (5 bases). V lost 3 bases and J lost 3, with 13 bases in between. The CDR3 spans 14 residues. Germline lookup yields CDR1 DFQATT and CDR2 SNEGSKA (reference sequence). CDR3 DNA sequence: TGCAGTGCTAGGTCGGGGATAGGTACAGATACGCAGTATATT. Its translation is CSARSGIGTDTQYI.

At least ten counts were recorded for this clonotype. This chain links TRBV6-1 with TRBJ2-3; 9 bases are shared with TRBD1. The CDR3 covers 15 residues. J lost 0 bases, V lost 5 bases, and 3 bases had no gene match. CDR1 and CDR2 (germline): MNHNS, SASEGT. CDR3 coding DNA: TGTGCCAGCAGTAACAGGGGGCGAAGCACAGATACGCAGTATTTT. Translated, it gives CASSNRGRSTDTQYF.

This clonotype came up many times. The chain has TRBV18 and TRBJ2-7; 11 bases align to TRBD1. The CDR3 runs 18 residues. Looked up from germline, CDR1 is KGHSH and CDR2 is LQKENI. J was trimmed by 5 bases and V by 2 bases; bases with no gene match: 14. The CDR3 region has the DNA TGTGCCAGCTCACCAAGGACAGGGGGCGCAGGAAAAAAGAACGAGCAGTACTTC. This codes for CASSPRTGGAGKKNEQYF.

Many counts were recorded for this clonotype. J is TRBJ2-7 and V is TRBV7-9; D assignment may be TRBD1 or TRBD2 (7 bases each). CDR1 is SEHNR, CDR2 FQNEAQ, per germline (reference sequence). This CDR3 is built from 13 residues. The ends were cut back, 6 bases at V and 6 bases at J, with 15 bases in the middle. CDR3 sequence: CASSPTGEGEQYF. CDR3 nucleotides: TGTGCCAGCAGTCCTACAGGGGAGGGCGAGCAGTACTTC.

CDR3 sequence: CASSVGGTSDYEQYF. In DNA, the CDR3 is TGTGCCAGCAGCGTTGGCGGGACTAGCGACTACGAGCAGTACTTC. The V gene is TRBV9, the J gene TRBJ2-7; TRBD2 matches 10 bases. Germline V lookup: CDR1 SGDLS, CDR2 YYNGEE. The CDR3 covers 15 residues. The junction had 5 bases not matched to a gene; V was cut back by 2 bases and J by 3 bases.

The chain uses TRBV6-1 and TRBJ1-6; no clear D gene. Germline CDR1 is MNHNS and CDR2 is SASEGT. V lost 7 bases and J 0 bases, leaving 10 bases between the germline ends. The CDR3 covers 15 residues. This CDR3 is CASTRASSYNSPLHF. The CDR3 DNA sequence: TGTGCCAGCACCCGGGCGAGCTCCTATAATTCACCCCTCCACTTT.